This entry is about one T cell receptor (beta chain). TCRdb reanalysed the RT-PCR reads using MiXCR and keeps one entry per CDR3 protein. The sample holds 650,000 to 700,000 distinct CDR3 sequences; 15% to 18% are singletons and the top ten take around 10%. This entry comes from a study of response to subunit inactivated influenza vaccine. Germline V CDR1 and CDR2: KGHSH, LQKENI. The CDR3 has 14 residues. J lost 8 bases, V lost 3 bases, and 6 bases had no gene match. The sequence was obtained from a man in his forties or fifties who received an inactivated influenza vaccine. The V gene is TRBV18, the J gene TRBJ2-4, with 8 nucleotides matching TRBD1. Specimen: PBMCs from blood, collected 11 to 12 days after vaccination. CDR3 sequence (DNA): TGTGCCAGCTCACCGAGGCAGGGGGCGCACATTCAGTACTTC. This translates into CASSPRQGAHIQYF.